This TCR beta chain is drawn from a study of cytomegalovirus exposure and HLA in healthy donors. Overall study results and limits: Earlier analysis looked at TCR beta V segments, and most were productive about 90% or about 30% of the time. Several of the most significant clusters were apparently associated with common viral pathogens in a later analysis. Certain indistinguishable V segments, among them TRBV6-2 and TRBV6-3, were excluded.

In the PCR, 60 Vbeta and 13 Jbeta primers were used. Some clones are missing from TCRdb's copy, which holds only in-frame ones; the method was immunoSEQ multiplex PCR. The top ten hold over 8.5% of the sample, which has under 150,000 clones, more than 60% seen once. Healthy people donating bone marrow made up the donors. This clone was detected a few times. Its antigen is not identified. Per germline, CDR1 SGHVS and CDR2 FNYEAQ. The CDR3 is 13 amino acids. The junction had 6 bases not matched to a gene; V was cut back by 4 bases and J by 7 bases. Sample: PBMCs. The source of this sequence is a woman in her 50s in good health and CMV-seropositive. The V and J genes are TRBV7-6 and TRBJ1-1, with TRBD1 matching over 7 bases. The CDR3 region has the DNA TGTGCCAGCAGCTCGAGGCAGGGGGGTGAAGCTTTCTTT. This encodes CASSSRQGGEAFF.